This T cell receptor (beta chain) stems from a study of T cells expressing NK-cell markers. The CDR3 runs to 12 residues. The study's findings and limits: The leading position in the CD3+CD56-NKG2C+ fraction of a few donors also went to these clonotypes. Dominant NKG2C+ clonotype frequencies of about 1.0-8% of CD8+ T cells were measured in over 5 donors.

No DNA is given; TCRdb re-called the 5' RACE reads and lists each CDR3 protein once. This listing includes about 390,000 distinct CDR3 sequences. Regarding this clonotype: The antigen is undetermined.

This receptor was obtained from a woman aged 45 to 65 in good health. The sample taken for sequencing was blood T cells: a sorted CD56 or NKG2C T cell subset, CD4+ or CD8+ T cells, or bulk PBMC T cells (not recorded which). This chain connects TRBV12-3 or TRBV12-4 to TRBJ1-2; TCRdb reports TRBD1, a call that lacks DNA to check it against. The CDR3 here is CASSRTRYGYTF.